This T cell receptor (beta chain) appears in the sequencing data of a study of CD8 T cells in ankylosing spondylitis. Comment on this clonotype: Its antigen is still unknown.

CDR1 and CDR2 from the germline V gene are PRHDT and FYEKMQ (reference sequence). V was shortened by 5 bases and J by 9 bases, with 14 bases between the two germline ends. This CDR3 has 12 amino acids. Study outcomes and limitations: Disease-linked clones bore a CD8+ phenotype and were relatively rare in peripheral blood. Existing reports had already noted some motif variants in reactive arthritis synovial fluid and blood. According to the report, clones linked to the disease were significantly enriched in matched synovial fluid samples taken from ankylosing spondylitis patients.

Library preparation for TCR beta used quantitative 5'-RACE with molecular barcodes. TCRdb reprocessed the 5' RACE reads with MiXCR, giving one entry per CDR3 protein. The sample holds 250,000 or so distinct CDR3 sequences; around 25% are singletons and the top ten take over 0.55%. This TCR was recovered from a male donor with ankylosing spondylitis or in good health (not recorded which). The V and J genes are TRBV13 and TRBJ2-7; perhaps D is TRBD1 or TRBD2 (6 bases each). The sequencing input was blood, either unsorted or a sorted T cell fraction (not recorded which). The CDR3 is CASSMGAGRQYF. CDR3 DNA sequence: TGTGCCAGCAGCATGGGGGCGGGGAGGCAGTACTTC.